The 7 T cell receptor beta chains reported below all come from one sample, sequenced in a study of T cell responses to AZD1222 COVID-19 vaccine. The protocol was immunoSEQ multiplex PCR, while the TCRdb copy is restricted to in-frame clones and leaves out a portion. The table shows about 120,000 clones, with roughly 91% occurring only once. Sequences were derived from peripheral blood, sampled on day 0 of MenACWY control vaccination. The receptor set was obtained from an adult in good health.

This clone was seen a single time. This sequence joins TRBV7-8 and TRBJ2-7, with TRBD1 identical over 10 bases. CDR1 is SGHVS and CDR2 is FQNEAQ in the germline V gene. This CDR3 has 15 residues. Trimming took 0 bases from V and 1 from J; bases not matched to a gene: 0. As DNA, the CDR3 is TGTGCCAGCAGCTTAGCGGGACAGGGGTCCTACGAGCAGTACTTC. Translation: CASSLAGQGSYEQYF.

The chain has TRBV6-4 and TRBJ2-3; 8 bases line up with TRBD2. The CDR3 has 14 amino acids. Germline V gene sequence: CDR1 MRHNA, CDR2 SNTAGT. J lost 0 bases, V lost 4 bases, and 0 bases had no gene match. CDR3 loop: CASSASGSTDTQYF. The CDR3 DNA follows: TGTGCCAGCAGTGCTAGCGGGAGCACAGATACGCAGTATTTT.

The chain has TRBV13 and TRBJ2-1; D is possibly TRBD2 (6 bases). V lost 4 bases and J lost 6, with 13 bases in between. Germline CDR1 is PRHDT and CDR2 is FYEKMQ (reference sequence). The CDR3 length is 14 residues. CDR3 sequence: CASSWGVMSNEQFF. Written as DNA, the CDR3 is TGTGCCAGCAGCTGGGGGGTAATGTCCAATGAGCAGTTCTTC. The whole variable domain, filled in from reference TRBV13 and TRBJ2-1, reads AAGVIQSPRHLIKEKRETATLKCYPIPRHDTVYWYQQGPGQDPQFLISFYEKMQSDKGSIPDRFSAQQFSDYHSELNMSSLELGDSALYFCASSWGVMSNEQFFGPGTRLTVL.

V usage is TRBV12-3 or TRBV12-4 and J usage is TRBJ2-3; no clear D. The CDR3 runs 12 residues. V shed 7 bases and J shed 4 bases, with 9 bases lying between them. CDR3: CASTSTPDTQYF. The CDR3 coding sequence is TGTGCCAGCACTTCTACACCAGATACGCAGTATTTT.

The chain uses TRBV5-1 and TRBJ1-3; D gene uncertain. This CDR3 has 15 amino acids. Deletions cut 0 bases from V and 1 base from J, with 8 bases between. CDR1 and CDR2 (germline): SGHRS, YFSETQ. The CDR3 nucleotides read TGCGCCAGCAGCTTGGACACGAGGTCTGGAAACACCATATATTTT. It is translated as CASSLDTRSGNTIYF.

This rearrangement joins TRBV4-2 to TRBJ2-3; 12 positions agree with TRBD2. V lost 1 base and J lost 3; bases outside the gene matches: 8. The CDR3 runs to 18 residues. Germline V lookup: CDR1 LGHNA, CDR2 YNFKEQ. This chain's CDR3 is CASSQAGTSGRTTDTQYF. DNA of the CDR3: TGTGCCAGCAGCCAAGCGGGCACTAGCGGGAGGACGACAGATACGCAGTATTTT.

The chain recombines TRBV4-3 with TRBJ2-1, with a weak D call TRBD2 (5 bases). CDR3 size: 15 residues. The V end was cut by 2 bases, the J end by 3 bases, with 11 bases between. In germline, CDR1 is LGHNA, CDR2 YSLEER. CDR3: CASSQNNGDYNEQFF. DNA for the CDR3: TGCGCCAGCAGCCAAAACAACGGGGACTACAATGAGCAGTTCTTC.